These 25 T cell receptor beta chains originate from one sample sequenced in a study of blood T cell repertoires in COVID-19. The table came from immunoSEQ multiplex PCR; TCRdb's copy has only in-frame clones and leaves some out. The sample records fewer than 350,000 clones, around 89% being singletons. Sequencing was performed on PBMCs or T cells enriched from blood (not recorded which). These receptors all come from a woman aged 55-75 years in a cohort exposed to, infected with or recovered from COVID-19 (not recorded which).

CDR3 in DNA: TGTGCCAGCAGCTTAGATGGACAGGGGGCAAAACTGTTTTTT. Its translation is CASSLDGQGAKLFF. The rearrangement joins TRBV7-6 to TRBJ1-4, with 11 bases that match TRBD1. This CDR3 has 14 amino acids. CDR1 is SGHVS, CDR2 FNYEAQ, per germline. V gave up 1 base and J gave up 10 bases; unmatched junction bases: 2. Full variable domain (missing parts from reference TRBV7-6 and TRBJ1-4): GAGVSQSPRYKVTKRGQDVALRCDPISGHVSLYWYRQALGQGPEFLTYFNYEAQQDKSGLPNDRFSAERPEGSISTLTIQRTEQRDSAMYRCASSLDGQGAKLFFGSGTQLSVL.

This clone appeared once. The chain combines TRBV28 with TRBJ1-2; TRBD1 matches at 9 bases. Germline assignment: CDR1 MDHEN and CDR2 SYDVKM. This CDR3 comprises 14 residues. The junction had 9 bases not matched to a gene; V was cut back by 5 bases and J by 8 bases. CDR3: CASSPSQGARGYTF. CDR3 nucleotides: TGTGCCAGCAGTCCCTCACAGGGGGCGCGAGGCTACACCTTC.

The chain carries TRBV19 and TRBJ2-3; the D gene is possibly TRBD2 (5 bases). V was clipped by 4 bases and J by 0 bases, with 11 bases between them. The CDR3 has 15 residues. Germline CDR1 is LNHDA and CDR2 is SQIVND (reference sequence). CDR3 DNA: TGTGCCAGTAGTAATCGCGGCGGGAGCACAGATACGCAGTATTTT. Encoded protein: CASSNRGGSTDTQYF. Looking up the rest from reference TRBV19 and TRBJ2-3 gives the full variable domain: DGGITQSPKYLFRKEGQNVTLSCEQNLNHDAMYWYRQDPGQGLRLIYYSQIVNDFQKGDIAEGYSVSREKKESFPLTVTSAQKNPTAFYLCASSNRGGSTDTQYFGPGTRLTVL.

The CDR3 nucleotides read TGCGCCAGCAGCCAGGGGGACAGGGGGCCTCATGGCTACACCTTC. This codes for CASSQGDRGPHGYTF. The chain employs TRBV4-1 and TRBJ1-2; 12 nucleotides align to TRBD1. Germline V gene data show CDR1 as MGHRA and CDR2 as YSYEKL. The trim removed 3 bases at V and 6 bases at J, leaving 5 bases unmatched. The CDR3 runs to 15 residues.

CDR3: CAISVTGAGNSPLHF. In DNA form, the CDR3 reads TGTGCCATCAGTGTAACAGGGGCAGGAAATTCACCCCTCCACTTT. This rearrangement joins TRBV10-3 to TRBJ1-6, with TRBD1 matching 7 bases. Germline lookup yields CDR1 ENHRY and CDR2 SYGVKD. The CDR3 contains 15 residues. After removal of 4 bases from V and 7 bases from J, the junction contained 7 bases not matched to a gene.

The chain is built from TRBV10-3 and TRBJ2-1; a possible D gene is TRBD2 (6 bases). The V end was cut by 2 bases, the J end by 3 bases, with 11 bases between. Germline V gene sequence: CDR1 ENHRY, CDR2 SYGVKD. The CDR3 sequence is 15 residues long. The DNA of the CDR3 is TGTGCCATCAGTGAGCTGGGTAGCGGCTACAATGAGCAGTTCTTC. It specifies CAISELGSGYNEQFF.

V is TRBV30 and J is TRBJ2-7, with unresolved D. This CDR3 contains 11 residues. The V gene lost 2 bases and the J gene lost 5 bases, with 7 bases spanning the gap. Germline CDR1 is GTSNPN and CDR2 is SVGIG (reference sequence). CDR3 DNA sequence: TGTGCCTGGAGTAAAGCCAACGAGCAGTACTTC. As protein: CAWSKANEQYF.

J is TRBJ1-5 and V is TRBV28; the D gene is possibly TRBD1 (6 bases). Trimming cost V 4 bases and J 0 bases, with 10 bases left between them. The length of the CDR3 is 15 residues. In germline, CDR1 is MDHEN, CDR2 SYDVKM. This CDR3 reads CASSSDSYSNQPQHF. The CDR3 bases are TGTGCCAGCAGTTCGGACAGCTATAGCAATCAGCCCCAGCATTTT.

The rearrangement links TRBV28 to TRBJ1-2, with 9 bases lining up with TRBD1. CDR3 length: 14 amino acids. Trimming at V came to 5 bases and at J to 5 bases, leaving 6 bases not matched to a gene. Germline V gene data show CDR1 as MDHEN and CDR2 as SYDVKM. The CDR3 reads CASSETGGIYGYTF. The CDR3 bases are TGTGCCAGCAGTGAGACAGGGGGGATTTATGGCTACACCTTC.

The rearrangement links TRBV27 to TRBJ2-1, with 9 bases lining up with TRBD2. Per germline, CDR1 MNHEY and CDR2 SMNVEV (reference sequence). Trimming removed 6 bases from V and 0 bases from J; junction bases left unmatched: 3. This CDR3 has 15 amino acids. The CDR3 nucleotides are TGTGCCAGCAGGGGTAGCGGGAGCTCCTACAATGAGCAGTTCTTC. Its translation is CASRGSGSSYNEQFF.

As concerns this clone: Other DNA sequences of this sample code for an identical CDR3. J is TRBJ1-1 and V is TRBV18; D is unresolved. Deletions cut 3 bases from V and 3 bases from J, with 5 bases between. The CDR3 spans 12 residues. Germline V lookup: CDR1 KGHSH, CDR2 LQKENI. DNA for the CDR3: TGTGCCAGCTCACCCCTTGACACTGAAGCTTTCTTT. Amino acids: CASSPLDTEAFF. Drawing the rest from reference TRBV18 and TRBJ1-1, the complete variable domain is NAGVMQNPRHLVRRRGQEARLRCSPMKGHSHVYWYRQLPEEGLKFMVYLQKENIIDESGMPKERFSAEFPKEGPSILRIQQVVRGDSAAYFCASSPLDTEAFFGQGTRLTVV.

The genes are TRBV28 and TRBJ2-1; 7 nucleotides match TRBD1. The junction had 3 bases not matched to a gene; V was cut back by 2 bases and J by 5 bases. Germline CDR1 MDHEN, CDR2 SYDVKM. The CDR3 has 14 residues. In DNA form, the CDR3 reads TGTGCCAGCAGTTTAGACAGGGTCAACAATGAGCAGTTCTTC. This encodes CASSLDRVNNEQFF.

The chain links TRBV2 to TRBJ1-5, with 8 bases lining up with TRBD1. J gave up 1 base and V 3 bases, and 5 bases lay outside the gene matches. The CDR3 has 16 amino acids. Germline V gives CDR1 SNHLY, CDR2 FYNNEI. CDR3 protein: CASSELQGVSNQPQHF. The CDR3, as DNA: TGTGCCAGCAGTGAGTTACAGGGGGTCAGCAATCAGCCCCAGCATTTT. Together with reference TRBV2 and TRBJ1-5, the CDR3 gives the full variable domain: EPEVTQTPSHQVTQMGQEVILRCVPISNHLYFYWYRQILGQKVEFLVSFYNNEISEKSEIFDDQFSVERPDGSNFTLKIRSTKLEDSAMYFCASSELQGVSNQPQHFGDGTRLSIL.

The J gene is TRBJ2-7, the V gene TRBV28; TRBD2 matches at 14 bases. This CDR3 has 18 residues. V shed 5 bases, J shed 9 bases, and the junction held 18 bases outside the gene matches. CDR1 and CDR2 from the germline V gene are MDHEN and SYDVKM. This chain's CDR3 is CASSLAEGTSGRLRGQYF. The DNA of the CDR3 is TGTGCCAGCAGTCTCGCGGAAGGGACTAGCGGGAGACTAAGGGGGCAGTACTTC.

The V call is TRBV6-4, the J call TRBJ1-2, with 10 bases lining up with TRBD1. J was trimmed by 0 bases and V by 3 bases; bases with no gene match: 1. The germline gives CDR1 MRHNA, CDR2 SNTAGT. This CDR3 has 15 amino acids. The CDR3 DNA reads TGTGCCAGCAGTGATGGGACAGGGGCTAACTATGGCTACACCTTC. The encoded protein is CASSDGTGANYGYTF.

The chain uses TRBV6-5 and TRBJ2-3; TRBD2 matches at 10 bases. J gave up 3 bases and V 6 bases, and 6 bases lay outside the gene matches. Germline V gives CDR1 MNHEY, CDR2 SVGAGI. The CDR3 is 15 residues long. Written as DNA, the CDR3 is TGTGCCAGCAGCCGACGGACTAGCGGTACAGATACGCAGTATTTT. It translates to CASSRRTSGTDTQYF.

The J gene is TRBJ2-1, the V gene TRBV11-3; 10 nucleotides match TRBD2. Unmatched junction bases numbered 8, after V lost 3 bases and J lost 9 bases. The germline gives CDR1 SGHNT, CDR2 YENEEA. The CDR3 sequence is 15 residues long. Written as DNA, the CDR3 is TGTGCCAGCAGCTTGTCTCCCGGGACTAGCGTTGAGCAGTTCTTC. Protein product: CASSLSPGTSVEQFF. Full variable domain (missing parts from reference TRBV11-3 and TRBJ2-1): EAGVVQSPRYKIIEKKQPVAFWCNPISGHNTLYWYLQNLGQGPELLIRYENEEAVDDSQLPKDRFSAERLKGVDSTLKIQPAELGDSAVYLCASSLSPGTSVEQFFGPGTRLTVL.

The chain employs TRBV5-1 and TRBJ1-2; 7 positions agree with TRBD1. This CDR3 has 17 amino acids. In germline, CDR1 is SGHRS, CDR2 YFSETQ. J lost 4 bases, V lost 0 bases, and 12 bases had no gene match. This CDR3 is CASSLEAGGSSVYGYTF. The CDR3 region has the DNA TGCGCCAGCAGCTTGGAGGCAGGGGGGTCATCGGTCTATGGCTACACCTTC. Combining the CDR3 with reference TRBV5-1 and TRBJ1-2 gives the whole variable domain KAGVTQTPRYLIKTRGQQVTLSCSPISGHRSVSWYQQTPGQGLQFLFEYFSETQRNKGNFPGRFSGRQFSNSRSEMNVSTLELGDSALYLCASSLEAGGSSVYGYTFGSGTRLTVV.

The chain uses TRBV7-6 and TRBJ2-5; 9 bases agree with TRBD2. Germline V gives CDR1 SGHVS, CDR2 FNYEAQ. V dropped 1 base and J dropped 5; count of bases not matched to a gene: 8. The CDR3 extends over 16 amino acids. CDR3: CASSLGAAGGRETQYF. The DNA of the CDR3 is TGTGCCAGCAGCTTAGGGGCCGCGGGAGGGCGCGAGACCCAGTACTTC.

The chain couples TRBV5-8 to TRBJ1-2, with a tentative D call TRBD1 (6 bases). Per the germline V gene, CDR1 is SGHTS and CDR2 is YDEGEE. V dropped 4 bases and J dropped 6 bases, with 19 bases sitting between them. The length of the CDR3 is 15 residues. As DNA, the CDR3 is TGTGCCAGCAGCCTACAGGGTCTAGTTTCCGATGGCTACACCTTC. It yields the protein CASSLQGLVSDGYTF.

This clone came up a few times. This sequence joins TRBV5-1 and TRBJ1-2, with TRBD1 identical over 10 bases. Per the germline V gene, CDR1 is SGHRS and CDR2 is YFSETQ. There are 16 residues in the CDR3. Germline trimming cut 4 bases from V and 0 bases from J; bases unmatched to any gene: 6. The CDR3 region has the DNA TGCGCCAGCAGCCCGGACAGGGGGGCAGCTAACTATGGCTACACCTTC. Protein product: CASSPDRGAANYGYTF. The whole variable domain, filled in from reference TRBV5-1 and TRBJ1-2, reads KAGVTQTPRYLIKTRGQQVTLSCSPISGHRSVSWYQQTPGQGLQFLFEYFSETQRNKGNFPGRFSGRQFSNSRSEMNVSTLELGDSALYLCASSPDRGAANYGYTFGSGTRLTVV.

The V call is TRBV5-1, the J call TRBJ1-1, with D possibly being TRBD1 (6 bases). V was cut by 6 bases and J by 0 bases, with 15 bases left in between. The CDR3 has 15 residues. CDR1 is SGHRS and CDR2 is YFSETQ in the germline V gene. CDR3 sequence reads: CASKVGGTLNTEAFF. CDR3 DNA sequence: TGCGCCAGCAAGGTAGGGGGAACTTTGAACACTGAAGCTTTCTTT.

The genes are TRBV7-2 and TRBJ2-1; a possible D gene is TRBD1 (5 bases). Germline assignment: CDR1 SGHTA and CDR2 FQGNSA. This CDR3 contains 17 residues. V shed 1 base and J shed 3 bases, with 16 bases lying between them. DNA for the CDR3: TGTGCCAGCAGCTTAGTATCGGTGGGAAGGGGCTACAATGAGCAGTTCTTC. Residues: CASSLVSVGRGYNEQFF.

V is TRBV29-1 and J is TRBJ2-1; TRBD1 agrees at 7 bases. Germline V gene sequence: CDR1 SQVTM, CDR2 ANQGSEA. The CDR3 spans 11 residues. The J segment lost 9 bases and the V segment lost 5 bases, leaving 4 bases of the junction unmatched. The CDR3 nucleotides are TGCAGCGTTACAGGGGTTGGTGAGCAGTTCTTC. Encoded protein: CSVTGVGEQFF.

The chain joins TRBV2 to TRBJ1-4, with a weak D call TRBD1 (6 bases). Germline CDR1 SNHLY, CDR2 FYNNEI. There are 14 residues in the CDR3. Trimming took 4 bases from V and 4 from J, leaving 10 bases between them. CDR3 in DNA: TGTGCCAGCAGTGGGGGGCAGAGTAATGAAAAACTGTTTTTT. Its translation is CASSGGQSNEKLFF.